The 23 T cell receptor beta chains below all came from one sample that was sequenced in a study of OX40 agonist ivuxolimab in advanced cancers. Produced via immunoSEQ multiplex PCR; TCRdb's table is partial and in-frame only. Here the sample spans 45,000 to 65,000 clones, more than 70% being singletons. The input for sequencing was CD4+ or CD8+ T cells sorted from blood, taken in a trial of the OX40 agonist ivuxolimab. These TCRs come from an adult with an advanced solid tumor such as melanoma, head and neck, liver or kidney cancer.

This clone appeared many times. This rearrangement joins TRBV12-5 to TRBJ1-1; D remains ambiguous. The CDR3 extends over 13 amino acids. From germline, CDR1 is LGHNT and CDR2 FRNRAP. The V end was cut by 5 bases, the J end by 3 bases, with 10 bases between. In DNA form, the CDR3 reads TGTGCTAGTGGTACCGCCCAGGACACTGAAGCTTTCTTT. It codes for CASGTAQDTEAFF.

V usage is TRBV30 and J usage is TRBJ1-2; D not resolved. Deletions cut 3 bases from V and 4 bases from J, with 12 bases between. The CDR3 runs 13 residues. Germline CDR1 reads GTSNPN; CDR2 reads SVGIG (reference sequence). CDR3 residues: CAWRGGGSYGYTF. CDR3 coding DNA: TGTGCCTGGAGGGGCGGCGGTAGCTATGGCTACACCTTC. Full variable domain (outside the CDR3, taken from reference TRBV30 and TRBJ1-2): SQTIHQWPATLVQPVGSPLSLECTVEGTSNPNLYWYRQAAGRGLQLLFYSVGIGQISSEVPQNLSASRPQDRQFILSSKKLLLSDSGFYLCAWRGGGSYGYTFGSGTRLTVV.

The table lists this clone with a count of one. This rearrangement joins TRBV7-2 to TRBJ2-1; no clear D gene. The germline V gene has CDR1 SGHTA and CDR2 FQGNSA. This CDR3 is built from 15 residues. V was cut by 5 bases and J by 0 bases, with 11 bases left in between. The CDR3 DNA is TGTGCCAGCAGCGTGGACCTTAGCTCCTACAATGAGCAGTTCTTC. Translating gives CASSVDLSSYNEQFF.

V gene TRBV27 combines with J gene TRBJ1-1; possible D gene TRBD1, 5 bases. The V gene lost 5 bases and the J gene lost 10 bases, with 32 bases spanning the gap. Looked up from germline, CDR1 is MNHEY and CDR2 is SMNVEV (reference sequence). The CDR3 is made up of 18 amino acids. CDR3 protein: CASSPPPGGRRGGIGAFF. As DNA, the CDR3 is TGTGCCAGCAGTCCTCCCCCAGGCGGGCGGAGGGGCGGCATTGGAGCTTTCTTT.

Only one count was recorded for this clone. The CDR3 loop reads CASSLTVLSSYEQYF. The CDR3, as DNA: TGCGCCAGCAGCTTGACAGTATTAAGCTCCTACGAGCAGTACTTC. V gene TRBV5-1 combines with J gene TRBJ2-7; the D is unclear. The CDR3 runs to 15 residues. Germline CDR1 is SGHRS and CDR2 is YFSETQ. Trimming took off 1 base at V and 0 bases at J, with 11 bases between the two ends.

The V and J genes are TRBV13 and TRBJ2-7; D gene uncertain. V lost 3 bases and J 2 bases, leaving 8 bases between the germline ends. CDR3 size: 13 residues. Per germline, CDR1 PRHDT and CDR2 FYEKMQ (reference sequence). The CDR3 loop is CASSLYGPYEQYF. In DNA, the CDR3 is TGTGCCAGCAGCTTGTACGGTCCCTACGAGCAGTACTTC. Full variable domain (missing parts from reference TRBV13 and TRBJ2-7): AAGVIQSPRHLIKEKRETATLKCYPIPRHDTVYWYQQGPGQDPQFLISFYEKMQSDKGSIPDRFSAQQFSDYHSELNMSSLELGDSALYFCASSLYGPYEQYFGPGTRLTVT.

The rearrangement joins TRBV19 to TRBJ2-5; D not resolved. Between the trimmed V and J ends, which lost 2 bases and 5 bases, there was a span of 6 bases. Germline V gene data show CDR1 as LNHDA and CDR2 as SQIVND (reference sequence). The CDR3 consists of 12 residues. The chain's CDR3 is CASSILGETQYF. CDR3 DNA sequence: TGTGCCAGTAGTATACTTGGGGAGACCCAGTACTTC.

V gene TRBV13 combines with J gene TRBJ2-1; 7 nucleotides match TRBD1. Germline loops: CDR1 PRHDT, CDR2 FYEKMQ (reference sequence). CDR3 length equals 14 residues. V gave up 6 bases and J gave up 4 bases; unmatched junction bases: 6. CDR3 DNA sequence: TGTGCCAGCAGTATCCGGGACAGATACAATGAGCAGTTCTTC. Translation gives CASSIRDRYNEQFF.

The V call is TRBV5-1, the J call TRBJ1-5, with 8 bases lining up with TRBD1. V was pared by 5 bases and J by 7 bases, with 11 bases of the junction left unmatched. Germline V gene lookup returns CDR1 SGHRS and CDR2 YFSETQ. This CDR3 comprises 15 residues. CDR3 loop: CASRLGQGQGQPQHF. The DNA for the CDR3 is TGCGCCAGCAGGTTAGGACAGGGTCAGGGACAGCCCCAGCATTTT.

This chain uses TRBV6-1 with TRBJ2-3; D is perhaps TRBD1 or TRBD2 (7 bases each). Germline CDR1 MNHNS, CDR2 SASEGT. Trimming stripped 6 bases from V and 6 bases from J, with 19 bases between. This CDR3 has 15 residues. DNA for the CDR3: TGTGCCAGCAGGGCCGGGGAGGGGGCGGGCGATACGCAGTATTTT. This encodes CASRAGEGAGDTQYF.

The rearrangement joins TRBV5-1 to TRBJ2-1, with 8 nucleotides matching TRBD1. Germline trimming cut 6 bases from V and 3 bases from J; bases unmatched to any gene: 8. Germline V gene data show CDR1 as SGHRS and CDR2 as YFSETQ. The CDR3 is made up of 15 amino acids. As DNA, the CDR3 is TGCGCCAGCACAAACTTACAGGGGGTCTACAATGAGCAGTTCTTC. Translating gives CASTNLQGVYNEQFF.

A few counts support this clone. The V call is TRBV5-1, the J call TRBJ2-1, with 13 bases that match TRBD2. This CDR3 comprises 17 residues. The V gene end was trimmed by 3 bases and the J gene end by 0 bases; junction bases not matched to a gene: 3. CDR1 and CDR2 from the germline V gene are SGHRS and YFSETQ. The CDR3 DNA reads TGCGCCAGCAGCTGGACTAGCGGGAGCCCCTCCTACAATGAGCAGTTCTTC. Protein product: CASSWTSGSPSYNEQFF.

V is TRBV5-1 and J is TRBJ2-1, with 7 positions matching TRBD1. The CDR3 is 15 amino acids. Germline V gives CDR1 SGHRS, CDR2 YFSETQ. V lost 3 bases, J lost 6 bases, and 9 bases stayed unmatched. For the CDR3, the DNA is TGCGCCAGCAGCTGGGCGGACAGGTGGATCAATGAGCAGTTCTTC. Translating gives CASSWADRWINEQFF.

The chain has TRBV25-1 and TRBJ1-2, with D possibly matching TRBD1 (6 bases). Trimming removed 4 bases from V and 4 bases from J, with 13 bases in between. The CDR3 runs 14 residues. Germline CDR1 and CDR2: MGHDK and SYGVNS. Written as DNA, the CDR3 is TGTGCCAGCAGTGTAGGGGGGGACCCCTATGGCTACACCTTC. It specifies CASSVGGDPYGYTF.

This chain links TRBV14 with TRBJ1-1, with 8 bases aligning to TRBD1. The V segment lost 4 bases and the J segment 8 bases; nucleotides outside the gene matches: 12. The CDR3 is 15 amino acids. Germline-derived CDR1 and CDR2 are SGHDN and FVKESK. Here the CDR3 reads CASSLRQGWTREAFF. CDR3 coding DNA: TGTGCCAGCAGCCTCCGACAGGGGTGGACCCGGGAAGCTTTCTTT.

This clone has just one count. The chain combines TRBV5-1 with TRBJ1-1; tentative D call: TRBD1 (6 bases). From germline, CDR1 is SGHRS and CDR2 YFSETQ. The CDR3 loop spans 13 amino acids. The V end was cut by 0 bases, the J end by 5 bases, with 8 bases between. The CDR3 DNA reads TGCGCCAGCAGCTTGGCGCAGGGGACTGAAGCTTTCTTT. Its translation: CASSLAQGTEAFF.

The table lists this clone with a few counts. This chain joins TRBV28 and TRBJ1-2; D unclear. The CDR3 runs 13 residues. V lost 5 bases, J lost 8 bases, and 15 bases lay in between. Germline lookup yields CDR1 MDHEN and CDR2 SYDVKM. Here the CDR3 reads CASSPGLFSGYTF. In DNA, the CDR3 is TGTGCCAGCAGTCCCGGACTGTTCTCGGGCTACACCTTC.

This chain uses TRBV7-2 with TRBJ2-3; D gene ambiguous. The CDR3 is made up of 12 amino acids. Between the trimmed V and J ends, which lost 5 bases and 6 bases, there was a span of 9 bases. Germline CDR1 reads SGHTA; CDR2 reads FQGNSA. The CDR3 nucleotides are TGTGCCAGCAGCCCGCTAGACGATACGCAGTATTTT. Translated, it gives CASSPLDDTQYF.

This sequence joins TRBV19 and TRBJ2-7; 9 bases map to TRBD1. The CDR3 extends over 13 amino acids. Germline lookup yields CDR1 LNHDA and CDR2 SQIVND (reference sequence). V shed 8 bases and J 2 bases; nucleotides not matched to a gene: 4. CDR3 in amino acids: CASADRGTYEQYF. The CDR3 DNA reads TGTGCCAGTGCGGACAGGGGAACCTACGAGCAGTACTTC.

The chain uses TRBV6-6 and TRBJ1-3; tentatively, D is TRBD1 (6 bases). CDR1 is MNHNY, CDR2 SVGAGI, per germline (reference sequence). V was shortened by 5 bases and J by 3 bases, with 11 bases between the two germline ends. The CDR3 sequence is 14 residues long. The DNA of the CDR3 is TGTGCCAGCAGTCTTAAGGGGGGTGGAAACACCATATATTTT. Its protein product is CASSLKGGGNTIYF.

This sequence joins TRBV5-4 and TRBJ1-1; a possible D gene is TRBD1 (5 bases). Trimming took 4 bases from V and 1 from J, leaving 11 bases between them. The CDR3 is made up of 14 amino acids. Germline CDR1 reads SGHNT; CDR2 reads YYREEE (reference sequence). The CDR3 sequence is CASSPDTRNTEAFF. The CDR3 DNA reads TGTGCCAGCAGCCCGGACACGAGGAACACTGAAGCTTTCTTT.

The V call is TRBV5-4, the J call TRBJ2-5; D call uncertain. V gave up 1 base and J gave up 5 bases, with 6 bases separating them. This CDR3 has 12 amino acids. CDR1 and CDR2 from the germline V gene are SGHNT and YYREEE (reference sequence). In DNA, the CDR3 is TGTGCCAGCAGCTTGAGTGGGGAGACCCAGTACTTC. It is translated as CASSLSGETQYF.

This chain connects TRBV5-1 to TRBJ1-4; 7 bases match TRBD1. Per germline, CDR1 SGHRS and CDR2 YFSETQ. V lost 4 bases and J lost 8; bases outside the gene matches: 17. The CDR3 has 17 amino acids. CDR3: CASSAFLWDRGGEKLFF. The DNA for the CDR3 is TGCGCCAGCAGCGCTTTCTTGTGGGACAGAGGTGGAGAAAAACTGTTTTTT.